The 18 T cell receptor beta chains reported below all come from one sample, sequenced in a study of early T cells in non-severe SARS-CoV-2 infection. TCRdb re-analysed the 5' RACE reads in MiXCR, keeping a single row per CDR3 protein. Of 75,000 to 80,000 distinct CDR3 sequences listed, roughly 9.4% are singletons. Material for sequencing was whole blood. These receptors were taken from an adult who was a healthcare worker with PCR-confirmed SARS-CoV-2 infection or an uninfected control (not recorded which).

V gene TRBV3-1 combines with J gene TRBJ2-1; 12 nucleotides align to TRBD2. Germline CDR1 LGHDT, CDR2 YNNKEL (reference sequence). The J segment lost 5 bases and the V segment lost 3 bases, leaving 2 bases of the junction unmatched. The CDR3 is made up of 15 amino acids. The CDR3 bases are TGTGCCAGCAGCCAGACTAGCGGGAGTCACAATGAGCAGTTCTTC. Translating gives CASSQTSGSHNEQFF.

This clonotype was observed a handful of times. The V call is TRBV20-1, the J call TRBJ1-5; maybe TRBD1 (6 bases). This CDR3 has 13 amino acids. Trimming pared 3 bases from V and 7 bases from J, leaving 13 bases between. CDR1 DFQATT and CDR2 SNEGSKA come from the germline V gene (reference sequence). In DNA, the CDR3 is TGCAGTGCTAGTGACAGTGGGGGCCAGCCCCAGCATTTT. Encoded protein: CSASDSGGQPQHF.

This clonotype has a handful of counts. The gene calls are TRBV28 and TRBJ1-5; TRBD1 might be the D (6 bases). There are 13 residues in the CDR3. V gave up 7 bases and J gave up 4 bases, with 11 bases separating them. CDR1 is MDHEN and CDR2 is SYDVKM in the germline V gene. CDR3: CASKQGINQPQHF. The CDR3 coding sequence is TGTGCCAGCAAACAGGGAATAAATCAGCCCCAGCATTTT. The whole variable domain, filled in from reference TRBV28 and TRBJ1-5, reads DVKVTQSSRYLVKRTGEKVFLECVQDMDHENMFWYRQDPGLGLRLIYFSYDVKMKEKGDIPEGYSVSREKKERFSLILESASTNQTSMYLCASKQGINQPQHFGDGTRLSIL.

The chain joins TRBV5-1 to TRBJ2-5; the D is unclear. The CDR3 is 11 amino acids. With 1 base removed from V and 4 bases from J, the gap between germline ends came to 2 bases. The germline V gene encodes CDR1 SGHRS and CDR2 YFSETQ. The chain's CDR3 is CASSLPETQYF. Here the CDR3 DNA reads TGCGCCAGCAGCTTGCCAGAGACCCAGTACTTC.

This clonotype was observed at least ten times. J is TRBJ1-4 and V is TRBV20-1; 12 bases fit TRBD1. There are 16 residues in the CDR3. With 1 base clipped from V and 12 bases from J, the junction kept 12 bases outside the gene matches. Germline lookup yields CDR1 DFQATT and CDR2 SNEGSKA (reference sequence). CDR3 nucleotides: TGCAGTGCTAGAGCTGGGGGGACAGGGGGCCTCATCCAACTGTTTTTT. Its translation: CSARAGGTGGLIQLFF.

In this sample, this clonotype turned up many times. The rearrangement links TRBV10-1 to TRBJ1-1; maybe TRBD1 (6 bases). This CDR3 spans 16 amino acids. Germline V gene lookup returns CDR1 WNHNN and CDR2 SYGVQD (reference sequence). Deletions cut 3 bases from V and 5 bases from J, with 19 bases between. The DNA for the CDR3 is TGCGCCAGCAGTGAAGCCCCGGGACAAGGGGGGACTGAAGCTTTCTTT. It codes for CASSEAPGQGGTEAFF.

At least ten counts were recorded for this clonotype. This chain joins TRBV6-2 or TRBV6-3 and TRBJ1-2; tentative D call: TRBD1 (5 bases). This CDR3 contains 14 residues. V lost 0 bases and J 8 bases, leaving 13 bases between the germline ends. Germline CDR1 and CDR2: MNHEY and SVGEGT. The CDR3 is CASSYSTGEEGYTF. The CDR3 bases are TGTGCCAGCAGTTACTCGACGGGGGAAGAAGGCTACACCTTC.

This clonotype showed up just a few times. At one end, the junction sequence differs from germline, possibly due to a read error. This chain joins TRBV28 and TRBJ2-1, with TRBD2 identical over 10 bases. The CDR3 length is 14 residues. From germline, CDR1 is MDHEN and CDR2 SYDVKM. The CDR3 loop is CASSLSFGASGSVF. CDR3 bases: TGTGCCAGCAGTTTATCCTTCGGGGCTAGCGGGAGTGTCTTC.

V is TRBV18 and J is TRBJ2-7, with D possibly being TRBD2 (6 bases). The CDR3 totals 13 residues. Trimming cost V 4 bases and J 3 bases, with 10 bases left between them. CDR1 and CDR2 (germline): KGHSH, LQKENI. The CDR3 spells CASSRDSYYEQYF. The CDR3 coding sequence is TGTGCCAGCTCACGGGACTCATACTACGAGCAGTACTTC.

This clonotype was observed a handful of times. This chain uses TRBV2 with TRBJ2-1, with TRBD2 matching 7 bases. With V trimmed by 1 base and J by 4 bases, 7 bases remained unmatched. CDR1 and CDR2 from the germline V gene are SNHLY and FYNNEI. The CDR3 runs to 16 residues. CDR3 DNA: TGTGCCAGCAGTGAAGACGCGGGAGAGATTTACAATGAGCAGTTCTTC. This encodes CASSEDAGEIYNEQFF.

This clonotype was seen at least ten times. The V gene is TRBV20-1, the J gene TRBJ2-3; 7 bases line up with TRBD2. The junction had 16 bases not matched to a gene; V was cut back by 6 bases and J by 7 bases. The CDR3 extends over 15 amino acids. Germline V lookup: CDR1 DFQATT, CDR2 SNEGSKA (reference sequence). The DNA for the CDR3 is TGCAGTGCCGTAGGGTGGCGGGGGTCCACGAATACGCAGTATTTT. Protein: CSAVGWRGSTNTQYF.

This clonotype was seen a handful of times. V and J are TRBV12-3 or TRBV12-4 and TRBJ2-7, with D perhaps matching TRBD2 (6 bases). V lost 7 bases and J lost 5, with 18 bases in between. CDR3 size: 14 residues. CDR3 in amino acids: CASTHGARENEQYF. In DNA form, the CDR3 reads TGTGCCAGCACCCACGGGGCCCGGGAGAACGAGCAGTACTTC.

This clonotype was recorded at least ten times. J is TRBJ2-3 and V is TRBV7-6; D is unclear. Germline V lookup: CDR1 SGHVS, CDR2 FNYEAQ. CDR3 size: 15 residues. V lost 1 base and J lost 2, with 10 bases in between. For the CDR3, the DNA is TGTGCCAGCAGCTTAGAGGCCAGCCCCACAGATACGCAGTATTTT. Translated: CASSLEASPTDTQYF.

Comments on this clonotype: It may be a read error: a sequence one base away is much more abundant. This chain joins TRBV7-3 and TRBJ2-3, with D uncertain. The CDR3 contains 14 residues. Germline loops: CDR1 SGHTA, CDR2 FQGTGA. The CDR3 sequence: CARSHSLAMDTQYF. The CDR3 nucleotides read TGTGCCCGCAGCCACTCACTGGCGATGGATACGCAGTATTTT.

Only one count was recorded for this clonotype. One base away lies a much larger clone, so this may be a sequencing read error. The chain recombines TRBV7-8 with TRBJ2-3, with D maybe TRBD2 (5 bases). The CDR3 is 16 amino acids. Germline lookup yields CDR1 SGHVS and CDR2 FQNEAQ. This chain's CDR3 is CASSLSERYSTDTQNF. The CDR3, as DNA: TGTGCCAGCAGCTTATCAGAGCGGTATAGCACAGATACGCAGAATTTT.

This clonotype was found many times. This chain links TRBV7-2 with TRBJ2-5; 7 bases map to TRBD2. This CDR3 has 15 residues. Unmatched junction bases numbered 13, after V lost 5 bases and J lost 7 bases. CDR1 is SGHTA, CDR2 FQGNSA, per germline. CDR3 bases: TGTGCCAGCAGCCGCCCGGATAGCGGGCAGGTGACCCAGTACTTC. It codes for CASSRPDSGQVTQYF.

This clonotype was counted at least ten times. V and J are TRBV25-1 and TRBJ2-7; 10 bases are a match to TRBD1. The CDR3 has 15 residues. In germline, CDR1 is MGHDK, CDR2 SYGVNS. With V trimmed by 3 bases and J by 6 bases, 8 bases remained unmatched. Here the CDR3 DNA reads TGTGCCAGCAGTGAGACCCGGACAGGGGGGCGCGAGCAGTACTTC. Protein product: CASSETRTGGREQYF.

Ten or more counts support this clonotype. The rearrangement joins TRBV4-1 to TRBJ1-1; no clear D gene. The germline V gene encodes CDR1 MGHRA and CDR2 YSYEKL. This CDR3 has 11 amino acids. Trimming left V 6 bases short and J 5 bases short, with 7 bases between. The CDR3 DNA follows: TGCGCCAGCAGGTCCGGGACTGAAGCTTTCTTT. Encoded protein: CASRSGTEAFF.